This T cell receptor beta chain was retrieved from a study of T cell responses to AZD1222 COVID-19 vaccine (dated by TCRdb to about 2021). The study in broad terms: TCR sequencing was performed for 230 to 250 trial participants, of whom approximately 200 were given two doses of AZD1222 and about 25 were given two doses of MenACWY control vaccine. Enrollment into the trials was organized by age into subgroups of 18-55, 56-69 and 70-plus years, and those subgroups contained approximately 160, 26 and 62 TCR-sequenced participants, respectively.

Comments on this clone: Its recognized antigen is unknown. Base qualities are missing; no much larger clone stands one base away.

Interpreted using the paper, the time point label stands for: about 28 days (+/-7) after the second vaccine dose. AZD1222 recipients with second doses at about 4 weeks or about 12 weeks were pooled, because spike-specific TCR depth and breadth did not differ between schedules. Vaccinee samples came from UK trials COV001 and COV002, including a single-blind randomized controlled phase 2/3 trial of AZD1222 (ChAdOx1 nCoV-19) in healthy adults. For TCRbeta chain sequencing, PBMC samples from trial participants were taken at day 0 and at day 28 after the second dose. CDR1 and CDR2 were assigned from the germline V gene (reference sequence) as LGHDT and YNNKEL. V is trimmed back by 7 bases and J by 4 bases, and the junction contains 9 bases that no gene match accounts for. The CDR3, cysteine through phenylalanine, is 14 amino acids long. The kept DNA is CDR3 alone, 42 bases in frame from the first base.

The CDR3 regions of human TCRbeta chains were subjected to immunosequencing. On the study's bioinformatics: TCRs in the repertoires were matched against a reference library of SARS-CoV-2-specific TCRs that had been generated with the MIRA antigen-specificity platform. Breadth was defined as the fraction of unique TCRs that were SARS-CoV-2-associated, and depth was defined as the fraction of total T cells that were SARS-CoV-2-associated. Using the MIRA data, each spike-specific TCR was mapped to the spike region that the TCR reacts to and placed in a CD4 or CD8 class. Log10-transformed breadth and depth values were compared by one-way ANOVA with Sidak's multiple comparisons tests. TCRdb mirrors the immuneACCESS table, restricted to in-frame sequences. Some clones are absent from its copies; in checked studies, under half trace to an unresolved V gene, and the reason for the others is unknown. The DNA was the basis for D and trimming; V, J and clone size are from that table. The sample table records about 150,000 clones; about nine tenths of these occur just once. The ten top clones hold roughly 3.8% of the sample.

Here is what the overall study found, with its caveats: In the small 56-69-year group, the increase in depth fell short of significance, most likely because of low power. After two AZD1222 doses, both the breadth and the depth of spike-specific TCRs were significantly higher than at day 0 and than in MenACWY recipients. No day 14 peak-response samples were available, so repertoires were characterized only after the peak T cell response. Reportedly, almost half of the unique spike-specific TCRs recognized epitopes lying outside the regions that are mutated in the B.1.351 and B.1.1.7 variants. Participants were mostly white British and included more females than males, and it was suggested by the authors that clonal diversity may have been underestimated. Only five or six AZD1222 recipients were SARS-CoV-2 seropositive at baseline, limiting conclusions about previously exposed vaccinees. Vaccine-associated CD4 TCRs spanned the whole spike protein, with dominant responses in regions 160-218 and 743-854.

The specimen comprised peripheral blood, sampled 28 days after the second AZD1222 dose. This clonotype was obtained from an adult who received the AZD1222 COVID-19 vaccine. The sequence links TRBV3-1 (or the pseudogene TRBV3-2) to TRBJ1-2; the central 7 bases match TRBD1. The CDR3 is CASTQGGDFYGYTF. The nucleotide sequence reads as follows: TGTGCCAGCACCCAGGGGGGGGACTTCTATGGCTACACCTTC.